This TCR beta chain was captured in a study of T cell responses to AZD1222 COVID-19 vaccine. Study-wide points: Close to half of all spike-specific TCRs reportedly target regions of the variants that are unmutated.

CDR1 and CDR2 from the germline V gene are LGHNA and YNFKEQ. This CDR3 comprises 16 residues. The trim removed 4 bases at V and 1 base at J, leaving 8 bases unmatched. About this clone: The antigen remains unidentified.

This table comes from immunoSEQ multiplex PCR, and its TCRdb copy is limited to in-frame clones, with some not included. The sample consists of roughly 140,000 clones, more than 70% of them appearing once. The V and J genes are TRBV4-2 and TRBJ2-3; TRBD2 aligns across 7 bases. The source is an adult who received the AZD1222 COVID-19 vaccine. The sample consisted of peripheral blood, taken 28 days after the second AZD1222 dose. CDR3 loop: CASSRKRSGGTDTQYF. The DNA of the CDR3 is TGTGCCAGCAGCCGGAAAAGAAGCGGGGGCACAGATACGCAGTATTTT.